These T cell receptor beta chains were read from a single sample in a study of response to subunit inactivated influenza vaccine. MiXCR was run by TCRdb on the RT-PCR reads, yielding one entry per CDR3 protein. This table holds over 750,000 distinct CDR3 sequences, less than 25% found once. Sequencing used PBMCs from blood, obtained 5 days after vaccination. The receptors here all came from a man aged 45-60 years who received an inactivated influenza vaccine. CDR3s include the opening cysteine and the closing phenylalanine or tryptophan. A D gene is named only where the DNA matches it firmly. Some rows mark clone size as missing; the rest say once, few, many or name a class of expanded clone.

v_call	cdr3_length	d_call	clone_size	j_call	cdr3_aa	cdr3_nt
TRBV29-1	14	NA	many	TRBJ2-1	CSAGTGSSYNEQFF	TGCAGCGCGGGGACGGGAAGCTCCTACAATGAGCAGTTCTTC
TRBV6-1	14	NA	NA	TRBJ1-2	CASSQYEERYGYTF	TGTGCCAGCAGTCAATACGAAGAGCGTTATGGCTACACCTTC
TRBV12-3/TRBV12-4	13	TRBD1	NA	TRBJ2-2	CASRLQGTGELFF	TGTGCCAGCAGATTACAGGGGACCGGGGAGCTGTTTTTT
TRBV28	14	TRBD2	NA	TRBJ2-7	CASRKLAGVYEQYF	TGTGCCAGCAGGAAACTAGCGGGGGTTTACGAGCAGTACTTC
TRBV6-2/TRBV6-3	17	NA	few	TRBJ2-6	CASVPGRSSSGANVLTF	TGTGCCAGCGTACCGGGACGGTCTTCCTCTGGGGCCAACGTCCTGACTTTC
TRBV11-2	15	NA	NA	TRBJ2-5	CASSRSMIFQETQYF	TGTGCCAGCAGCAGATCGATGATTTTCCAAGAGACCCAGTACTTC
TRBV20-1	16	TRBD2	NA	TRBJ2-5	CSARIIAGGNTETQYF	TGCAGTGCTAGGATCATAGCGGGGGGCAATACCGAAACCCAGTACTTC
TRBV7-8	15	NA	NA	TRBJ2-5	CASSTHRATQETQYF	TGTGCCAGCAGCACACACAGGGCAACCCAAGAGACCCAGTACTTC
TRBV20-1	15	NA	few	TRBJ2-2	CSARDYSANTGELFF	TGCAGTGCTAGAGATTACAGCGCGAACACCGGGGAGCTGTTTTTT
TRBV5-1	14	NA	few	TRBJ2-5	CASQERTYQETQYF	TGCGCCAGCCAGGAGAGAACGTACCAAGAGACCCAGTACTTC
TRBV9	16	TRBD1	few	TRBJ1-1	CASSAQGGRMNTEAFF	TGTGCCAGCAGCGCGCAAGGGGGCCGCATGAACACTGAAGCTTTCTTT
TRBV6-6	12	NA	few	TRBJ2-3	CASSYIADTQYF	TGTGCCAGCAGTTATATAGCAGATACGCAGTATTTT
TRBV9	15	NA	few	TRBJ2-7	CASSGEPGHSYEQYF	TGTGCCAGCAGCGGAGAACCGGGACACTCCTACGAGCAGTACTTC
TRBV6-2/TRBV6-3	13	NA	few	TRBJ2-5	CASSYEGPETQYF	TGTGCCAGCAGTTACGAGGGGCCAGAGACCCAGTACTTC
TRBV6-5	19	TRBD1	few	TRBJ1-5	CASSYSSFSTGTGVTIGHF	TGTGCCAGCAGTTACTCAAGTTTCTCTACCGGGACAGGGGTTACCATAGGGCATTTT
TRBV5-1	15	NA	NA	TRBJ1-6	CASSLGFGRDSPLHF	TGCGCCAGCAGCTTAGGGTTCGGGAGGGATTCACCCCTCCACTTT
TRBV5-1	15	NA	NA	TRBJ1-4	CASSFLPGNTRELFF	TGCGCCAGCAGTTTTTTGCCGGGGAACACGAGGGAACTGTTTTTT
TRBV5-1	15	NA	few	TRBJ1-3	CASSLSGTSGNTIYF	TGCGCCAGCAGCTTATCCGGGACCTCTGGAAACACCATATATTTT
TRBV10-1	15	NA	NA	TRBJ2-2	CASSFSTGTGGELFF	TGCGCCAGCAGTTTCTCGACAGGAACGGGCGGGGAGCTGTTTTTT
TRBV12-3/TRBV12-4	15	NA	NA	TRBJ1-4	CASSWGDTTNEKLFF	TGTGCCAGCAGTTGGGGAGACACAACTAATGAAAAACTGTTTTTT
TRBV29-1	11	TRBD1	NA	TRBJ2-1	CSGQGANEQFF	TGCAGCGGACAGGGGGCAAATGAGCAGTTCTTC
TRBV12-3/TRBV12-4	15	NA	NA	TRBJ2-1	CASRAGTGPYNEQFF	TGTGCCAGCAGAGCCGGGACGGGCCCCTACAATGAGCAGTTCTTC
TRBV12-3/TRBV12-4	16	NA	few	TRBJ2-5	CASSSPGTGDQETQYF	TGTGCCAGCAGTTCACCCGGGACGGGGGATCAAGAGACCCAGTACTTC
TRBV18	12	TRBD1	few	TRBJ2-7	CASSSGQGATHF	TGTGCCAGCTCATCGGGACAGGGGGCAACCCACTTC
TRBV4-2	20	NA	NA	TRBJ1-5	CASSQDLYREFTFSNQPQHF	TGTGCCAGCAGCCAAGATCTGTACAGAGAGTTCACCTTCAGCAATCAGCCCCAGCATTTT
TRBV12-3/TRBV12-4	12	NA	NA	TRBJ2-7	CASSSPRYEQYF	TGTGCCAGCAGTTCCCCTAGATACGAGCAGTACTTC
TRBV15	13	NA	NA	TRBJ2-7	CATSRDADYEQYF	TGTGCCACCAGCAGAGACGCGGACTACGAGCAGTACTTC
TRBV2	18	NA	NA	TRBJ2-1	CAISPTSQLVISYNEQFF	TGTGCCATCAGTCCAACTTCCCAGCTCGTCATCTCCTACAATGAGCAGTTCTTC
TRBV28	13	NA	NA	TRBJ2-1	CASSFPRVAEQFF	TGTGCCAGCAGCTTCCCCAGGGTTGCTGAGCAGTTCTTC
TRBV7-8	16	TRBD1	NA	TRBJ2-2	CASSYRGRIGAGELFF	TGTGCCAGCAGCTATAGGGGGCGGATCGGCGCCGGGGAGCTGTTTTTT
TRBV10-2	14	TRBD1	few	TRBJ2-4	CASSESGTENIQYF	TGCGCCAGCAGTGAGTCCGGGACAGAAAACATTCAGTACTTC
TRBV7-8	14	TRBD1	NA	TRBJ1-2	CASSSHTGGYGYTF	TGTGCCAGCAGTTCACATACAGGGGGCTATGGCTACACCTTC
TRBV27	16	NA	NA	TRBJ1-2	CASSLSGAPGAYGYTF	TGTGCCAGCAGTTTATCCGGGGCCCCGGGAGCTTATGGCTACACCTTC
TRBV25-1	12	TRBD2	few	TRBJ2-1	CASSESSGEQFF	TGTGCCAGCAGTGAATCTAGCGGAGAGCAGTTCTTC
TRBV30	14	NA	NA	TRBJ2-6	CAWSTGSGANVLTF	TGTGCCTGGAGCACAGGGTCTGGGGCCAACGTCCTGACTTTC
TRBV9	17	TRBD2	NA	TRBJ2-5	CASSVQASGSGRETQYF	TGTGCCAGCAGCGTACAAGCTAGCGGGAGTGGTAGGGAGACCCAGTACTTC
TRBV7-9	13	NA	NA	TRBJ2-7	CARGPGLPYEQYF	TGTGCCAGGGGCCCCGGGCTCCCGTACGAGCAGTACTTC
TRBV29-1	13	NA	NA	TRBJ1-4	CSVSELVNEKLFF	TGCAGCGTTAGTGAGCTTGTAAATGAAAAACTGTTTTTT
TRBV14	12	NA	few	TRBJ2-1	CASSWTYNEQFF	TGTGCCAGCAGCTGGACCTACAATGAGCAGTTCTTC
TRBV29-1	13	NA	few	TRBJ2-3	CSVRGIAFDTQYF	TGCAGCGTTCGCGGGATTGCGTTCGATACGCAGTATTTT
TRBV5-6	15	TRBD1	many	TRBJ2-3	CASSASPGGTDTQYF	TGTGCCAGCAGCGCATCCCCAGGGGGCACCGATACGCAGTATTTT
TRBV29-1	12	NA	NA	TRBJ2-7	CSVENRPHEQYF	TGCAGCGTTGAAAACAGGCCCCACGAGCAGTACTTC
TRBV18	17	NA	NA	TRBJ1-3	CASSPPNTPISGNTIYF	TGTGCCAGCTCACCACCGAACACCCCTATCTCTGGAAACACCATATATTTT
TRBV6-2/TRBV6-3	21	TRBD2	NA	TRBJ2-1	CASSPGGLAAPQVGSYNEQFF	TGTGCCAGCAGTCCAGGGGGACTAGCGGCCCCCCAGGTGGGCTCCTACAATGAGCAGTTCTTC
TRBV5-1	16	TRBD1	few	TRBJ2-1	CASSLARTGGSGEQFF	TGCGCCAGCAGCTTGGCACGGACAGGGGGATCCGGTGAGCAGTTCTTC
TRBV5-1	14	TRBD1	few	TRBJ2-5	CASSQGQVQETQYF	TGCGCCAGCAGCCAAGGACAGGTACAAGAGACCCAGTACTTC
TRBV7-9	17	NA	few	TRBJ2-1	CASSRQDGTTKDNEQFF	TGTGCCAGCAGCCGACAGGACGGGACTACGAAAGACAATGAGCAGTTCTTC
TRBV12-3/TRBV12-4	13	NA	few	TRBJ2-1	CASSDGDRSEQFF	TGTGCCAGCTCCGACGGGGATCGGAGTGAGCAGTTCTTC
TRBV7-8	15	TRBD2	NA	TRBJ2-1	CASSSGGRAGSEQFF	TGTGCCAGCAGCTCTGGCGGGAGGGCCGGCAGTGAGCAGTTCTTC
TRBV6-5	13	NA	few	TRBJ1-1	CASSYAVNTEAFF	TGTGCCAGCAGTTACGCAGTAAACACTGAAGCTTTCTTT
TRBV4-3	17	NA	few	TRBJ2-1	CASSQDPGQSSYNEQFF	TGCGCCAGCAGCCAAGATCCCGGGCAGAGCTCCTACAATGAGCAGTTCTTC
TRBV20-1	16	NA	NA	TRBJ1-5	CSARDRRGISNQPQHF	TGCAGTGCTAGAGATCGGAGGGGAATTAGCAATCAGCCCCAGCATTTT
TRBV2	13	NA	few	TRBJ2-1	CASSDLGANEQFF	TGTGCCAGCAGTGACTTAGGGGCCAATGAGCAGTTCTTC